These T cell receptor beta chains were read from a single sample in a study of technical replicates of blood from a handful of donors. TCRdb's table, derived via immunoSEQ multiplex PCR, lists solely in-frame clones and lacks some. This sample has about 13,000 clones, with 65% to 90% found just once. Sequences were obtained from PBMCs. These receptors all stem from a human donor in good health. The CDR3 runs from the conserved cysteine through the conserved F or W. The order of the fields is D gene, V gene, J gene, clone size, CDR3 DNA, CDR3 protein. The D gene is left open where the match is weak. The size field is filled for only some rows; it gives once, few, many or a size class.

TRBD1	TRBV10-2	TRBJ1-4	NA	TGCGCCAGCAGTCGGGACAGCCGGGGTGAAAAACTGTTTTTT	CASSRDSRGEKLFF
TRBD1	TRBV18	TRBJ1-2	NA	TGTGCCAGCTCACCAGAACCGGGACAGGGGAACTATGGCTACACCTTC	CASSPEPGQGNYGYTF
TRBD2	TRBV4-2	TRBJ2-5	NA	TGTGCCAGCAGCCAAGGGGCTAGCGGAGACCGAGAGACCCAGTACTTC	CASSQGASGDRETQYF
NA	TRBV29-1	TRBJ2-7	NA	TGCAGCGTGAGGAAACTAGCTGGAGGGCTCCACGAGCAGTACTTC	CSVRKLAGGLHEQYF
NA	TRBV5-6	TRBJ1-5	NA	TGTGCCAGCAGCTCATGGGGAGGCAATCAGCCCCAGCATTTT	CASSSWGGNQPQHF
TRBD1	TRBV2	TRBJ1-1	NA	TGTGCCAGCGGAACGATACAGGGGGCCTACACTGAAGCTTTCTTT	CASGTIQGAYTEAFF
TRBD1	TRBV5-1	TRBJ2-5	NA	TGCGCCAGCAGCTTGGCCGGGACAGGGGGCTTGGAAGAGACCCAGTACTTC	CASSLAGTGGLEETQYF
NA	TRBV29-1	TRBJ2-5	NA	TGCAGCGTTGCACGTCGGGGTCAAGAGACCCAGTACTTC	CSVARRGQETQYF
NA	TRBV6-1	TRBJ2-3	NA	TGTGCCAGCAGTGGGGGGGCGGGAGCGGGAGATACGCAGTATTTT	CASSGGAGAGDTQYF
NA	TRBV19	TRBJ2-1	NA	TGTGCCAGTAGTATGGGGGGGGGCCTCCCCAATGAGCAGTTCTTC	CASSMGGGLPNEQFF
TRBD1	TRBV19	TRBJ1-5	few	TGTGCCAGTAGTATCGACAGGGGTGGACCCCAGCATTTT	CASSIDRGGPQHF
NA	TRBV18	TRBJ2-7	NA	TGTGCCAGCTCACCACCTTCGGACGGAGGATCTACGACGAAGTACTTC	CASSPPSDGGSTTKYF
NA	TRBV6-5	TRBJ2-2	NA	TGTGCCAGCAGTTTTGGACTGAAAAACACCGGGGAGCTGTTTTTT	CASSFGLKNTGELFF
NA	TRBV4-1	TRBJ1-3	NA	TGCGCCAGCAGCCAAGATGTCGGCTCTGGAAACACCATATATTTT	CASSQDVGSGNTIYF
TRBD1	TRBV10-3	TRBJ2-2	NA	TGTGCCATCAGTCCGCGACAGGGGGTCGCCGGGGAGCTGTTTTTT	CAISPRQGVAGELFF